This T cell receptor beta chain was retrieved from a study of OX40 agonist ivuxolimab in advanced cancers. Study in general: All patients had ivuxolimab intravenously every 2 weeks at 0.01 to 10 mg/kg. Study observations and caveats: Clonal expansion was seen in CD4+ and CD8+ blood T cells by week 6 at 0.1 to 3.0 mg/kg.

The repertoire was sequenced with immunoSEQ multiplex PCR; TCRdb's copy has only in-frame clones and lacks some. The table shows approximately 84,000 clones, with approximately 89% occurring only once. A history of autoimmune disease or systemic immunosuppression excluded patients. Patients had blood sampled at baseline and again on cycle 4 day 1 and cycle 7 day 1. A note on this clone: Antigen unknown.

Material: CD4+ or CD8+ T cells sorted from blood, obtained in a trial of the OX40 agonist ivuxolimab. The receptor comes from an adult with an advanced solid tumor such as melanoma, head and neck, liver or kidney cancer.

The CDR3 DNA reads TGTGCCAGCTCACCACCGACCCCCGGATCCTACGAGCAGTACTTC. It codes for CASSPPTPGSYEQYF. The chain links TRBV18 to TRBJ2-7; D not resolved. Germline V gene lookup returns CDR1 KGHSH and CDR2 LQKENI. The length of the CDR3 is 15 residues. The V gene lost 0 bases and the J gene lost 1 base, with 10 bases spanning the gap.